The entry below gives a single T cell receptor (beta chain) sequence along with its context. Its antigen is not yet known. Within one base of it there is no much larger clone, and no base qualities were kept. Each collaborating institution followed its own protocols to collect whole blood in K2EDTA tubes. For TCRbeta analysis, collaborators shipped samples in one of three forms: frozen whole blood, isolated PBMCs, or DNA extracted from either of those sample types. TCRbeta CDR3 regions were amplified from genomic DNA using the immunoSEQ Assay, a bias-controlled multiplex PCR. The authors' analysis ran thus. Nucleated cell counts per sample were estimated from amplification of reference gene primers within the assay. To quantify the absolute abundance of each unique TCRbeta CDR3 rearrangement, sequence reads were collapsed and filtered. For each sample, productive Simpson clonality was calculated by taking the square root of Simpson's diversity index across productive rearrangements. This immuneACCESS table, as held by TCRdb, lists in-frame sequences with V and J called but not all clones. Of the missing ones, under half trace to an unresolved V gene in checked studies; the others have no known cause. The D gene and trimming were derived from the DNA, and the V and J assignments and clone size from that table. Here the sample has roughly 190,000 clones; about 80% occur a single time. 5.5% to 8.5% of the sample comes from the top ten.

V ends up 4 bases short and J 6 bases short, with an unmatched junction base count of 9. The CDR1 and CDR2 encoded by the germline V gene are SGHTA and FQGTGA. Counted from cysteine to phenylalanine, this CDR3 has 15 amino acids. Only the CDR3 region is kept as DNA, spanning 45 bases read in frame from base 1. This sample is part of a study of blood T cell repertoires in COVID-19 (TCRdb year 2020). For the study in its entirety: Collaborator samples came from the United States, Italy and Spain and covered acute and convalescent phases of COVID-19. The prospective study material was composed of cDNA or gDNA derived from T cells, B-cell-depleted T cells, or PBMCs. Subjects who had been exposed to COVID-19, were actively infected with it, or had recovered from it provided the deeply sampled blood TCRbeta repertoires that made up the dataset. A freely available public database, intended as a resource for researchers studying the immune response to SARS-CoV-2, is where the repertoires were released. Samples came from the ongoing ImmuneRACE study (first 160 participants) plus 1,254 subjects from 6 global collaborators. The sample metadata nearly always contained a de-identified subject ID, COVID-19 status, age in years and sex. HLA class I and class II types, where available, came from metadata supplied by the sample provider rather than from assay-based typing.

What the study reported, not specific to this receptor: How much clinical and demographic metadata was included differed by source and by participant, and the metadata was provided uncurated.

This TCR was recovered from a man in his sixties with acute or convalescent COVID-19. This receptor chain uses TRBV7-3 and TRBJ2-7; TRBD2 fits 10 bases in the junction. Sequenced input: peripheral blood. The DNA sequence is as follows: TGTGCCAGCAGCTCTAGCGGGAGACTCGGGAGCGAGCAGTACTTC. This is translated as CASSSSGRLGSEQYF.